The 15 T cell receptor beta chains below come from one sample, sequenced in a study of cytomegalovirus exposure and HLA in healthy donors. Amplification used 60 Vbeta primers and 13 Jbeta primers. The method was immunoSEQ multiplex PCR; TCRdb's version includes in-frame clones alone and lacks a portion of them. The sample has about 170,000 clones; around 78% are singletons. The sequenced sample consisted of PBMCs. The origin of the receptors is a woman aged 45-59 years in good health and CMV-seropositive.

V and J are TRBV21-1 and TRBJ2-7; the table's D call of TRBD2 was not tested on the DNA. TRBV21-1 has pseudogene status. The CDR3 is made up of 14 amino acids. The CDR3 DNA reads as TGTGCCAGCAGCACGCAGACCGGGGGGGGAGAGCAGTACTTC. It translates to CASSTQTGGGEQYF.

This chain uses TRBV5-1 with TRBJ2-5, with 9 nucleotides matching TRBD2. Germline-derived CDR1 and CDR2 are SGHRS and YFSETQ. J lost 3 bases, V lost 1 base, and 4 bases had no gene match. CDR3 length: 15 amino acids. In nucleotides, the CDR3 is TGCGCCAGCAGCTTGAGCGGGGGGTTAGAAGAGACCCAGTACTTC. Protein sequence: CASSLSGGLEETQYF.

This clone was counted between two and nine times. The chain recombines TRBV11-3 with TRBJ2-7; the D gene is possibly TRBD2 (5 bases). V was pared by 5 bases and J by 1 base, with 27 bases between. The germline gives CDR1 SGHNT, CDR2 YENEEA. CDR3 length: 19 amino acids. The chain's CDR3 is CASSPHRWGEGTSSYEQYF. As DNA, the CDR3 is TGTGCCAGCAGCCCACACCGTTGGGGTGAGGGAACTTCTTCCTACGAGCAGTACTTC.

The rearrangement joins TRBV7-2 to TRBJ2-7, with D tentatively TRBD2 (6 bases). CDR1 is SGHTA and CDR2 is FQGNSA in the germline V gene. The V gene lost 4 bases and the J gene lost 7 bases, with 20 bases spanning the gap. The CDR3 is 15 amino acids. The CDR3, as DNA: TGTGCCAGCAGCTCCGGGGAGAACGGGAGAGGTGAGCAGTACTTC. Translating gives CASSSGENGRGEQYF.

The V call is TRBV7-3, the J call TRBJ2-3; TRBD2 is a possible D gene (6 bases). Looked up from germline, CDR1 is SGHTA and CDR2 is FQGTGA. The CDR3 totals 14 residues. The germline V and J ends were trimmed by 4 bases and 5 bases, with 13 bases remaining between them. Here the CDR3 reads CASSYYGSEDTQYF. CDR3 bases: TGTGCCAGCAGCTATTACGGGAGTGAAGATACGCAGTATTTT.

The rearrangement uses TRBV19 and TRBJ1-5, with a possible D match to TRBD1 (5 bases). The V gene's germline CDR1 is LNHDA and CDR2 SQIVND (reference sequence). The CDR3 spans 16 residues. V lost 1 base to trimming and J lost 1 base, with 11 bases between them. The CDR3 here is CASSIAGWGSNQPQHF. Written as DNA, the CDR3 is TGTGCCAGTAGTATAGCAGGGTGGGGAAGCAATCAGCCCCAGCATTTT.

J is TRBJ1-4 and V is TRBV30, with D maybe TRBD1 (6 bases). Germline V gives CDR1 GTSNPN, CDR2 SVGIG (reference sequence). The CDR3 sequence is 17 residues long. V was shortened by 0 bases and J by 2 bases, with 16 bases between the two germline ends. CDR3 nucleotides: TGTGCCTGGAGTGTAGGACAGTTCCCCCCCACTAATGAAAAACTGTTTTTT. As protein: CAWSVGQFPPTNEKLFF.

The chain's CDR3 is CASSLRGTLNYGYTF. Written as DNA, the CDR3 is TGTGCCAGCAGCCTCCGGGGGACCTTAAACTATGGCTACACCTTC. The chain combines TRBV9 with TRBJ1-2, with D perhaps matching TRBD1 (5 bases). The CDR3 runs to 15 residues. In germline, CDR1 is SGDLS, CDR2 YYNGEE. V was trimmed by 4 bases and J by 2 bases, leaving 15 bases between them. Using reference TRBV9 and TRBJ1-2 for the parts outside the CDR3, the full variable domain is DSGVTQTPKHLITATGQRVTLRCSPRSGDLSVYWYQQSLDQGLQFLIQYYNGEERAKGNILERFSAQQFPDLHSELNLSSLELGDSALYFCASSLRGTLNYGYTFGSGTRLTVV.

This rearrangement joins TRBV9 to TRBJ1-1; TRBD1 matches 9 bases. Germline lookup yields CDR1 SGDLS and CDR2 YYNGEE. The length of the CDR3 is 15 residues. After removal of 2 bases from V and 3 bases from J, the junction contained 5 bases not matched to a gene. The CDR3 nucleotides read TGTGCCAGCAGCGTGGGACGACAGGGGGACACTGAAGCTTTCTTT. It translates to CASSVGRQGDTEAFF. Supplemented by reference TRBV9 and TRBJ1-1, the full variable domain reads DSGVTQTPKHLITATGQRVTLRCSPRSGDLSVYWYQQSLDQGLQFLIQYYNGEERAKGNILERFSAQQFPDLHSELNLSSLELGDSALYFCASSVGRQGDTEAFFGQGTRLTVV.

This chain uses TRBV7-3 with TRBJ2-1; TRBD2 aligns across 8 bases. The CDR3 runs 14 residues. Trimming at V came to 2 bases and at J to 5 bases, leaving 2 bases not matched to a gene. The germline V gene has CDR1 SGHTA and CDR2 FQGTGA. The CDR3 is CASSLQLADNEQFF. As DNA, the CDR3 is TGTGCCAGCAGCTTACAACTAGCGGACAATGAGCAGTTCTTC.

This clone was seen more than once but under ten times. In DNA form, the CDR3 reads TGCAGCGTTGAACCTGTGACTGGGAGCGAGCAGTACTTC. Translated: CSVEPVTGSEQYF. This sequence joins TRBV29-1 and TRBJ2-7; TRBD2 is a possible D gene (5 bases). The CDR3 has 13 residues. The V end lost 2 bases, the J end lost 6 bases, and 14 bases lay between the germline ends. Germline assignment: CDR1 SQVTM and CDR2 ANQGSEA.

V and J are TRBV9 and TRBJ1-2; D unresolved. CDR1 SGDLS and CDR2 YYNGEE come from the germline V gene. V was trimmed by 0 bases and J by 0 bases, leaving 9 bases between them. The length of the CDR3 is 15 residues. CDR3 DNA: TGTGCCAGCAGCGTAGAAGGAGGGACTAACTATGGCTACACCTTC. This sequence encodes CASSVEGGTNYGYTF.

The chain joins TRBV7-3 to TRBJ2-7, with 7 bases lining up with TRBD1. CDR3 length: 15 amino acids. In germline, CDR1 is SGHTA, CDR2 FQGTGA. V shed 0 bases and J 7 bases; nucleotides not matched to a gene: 9. CDR3 nucleotides: TGTGCCAGCAGCTTAACGCTTCTGACAGGGTATGAGCAGTACTTC. Translating gives CASSLTLLTGYEQYF.

This clone occurred a few times. The chain has TRBV30 and TRBJ2-3; 9 bases agree with TRBD2. V trimming: 3 bases; J trimming: 4 bases; junction bases outside the gene matches: 2. The germline V gene encodes CDR1 GTSNPN and CDR2 SVGIG (reference sequence). The CDR3 has 13 residues. The CDR3 loop is CAWRREGPDTQYF. CDR3 DNA sequence: TGTGCCTGGAGGCGGGAGGGCCCAGATACGCAGTATTTT.

This chain connects TRBV19 to TRBJ2-3, with 7 bases identical to TRBD2. V was pared by 5 bases and J by 13 bases, with 9 bases of the junction left unmatched. This CDR3 contains 12 residues. In germline, CDR1 is LNHDA, CDR2 SQIVND (reference sequence). Here the CDR3 DNA reads TGTGCCAGTAGTCACCGGGGAGGGGAAAAGTATTTT. As protein: CASSHRGGEKYF.